These 30 T cell receptor beta chains were sequenced from one sample in a study of shared clonotypes between healthy human individuals. Some clones are missing from TCRdb's copy, which holds only in-frame ones; the method was immunoSEQ multiplex PCR. The sample holds about 820,000 clones; 80% to 95% are singletons and the top ten take 24%. Naive CD8 cells were CD45RO-negative, positively selected for CCR7, excluding terminally differentiated effector memory CD45RA+ cells. Input material: naive CD8+ T cells sorted from blood. The receptors here all came from a man aged 30 to 45 in good health.

This clone was detected a few times. The CDR3 reads CASSTLGGATQPQHF. The CDR3 nucleotides are TGTGCCAGCAGTACACTGGGGGGTGCTACTCAGCCCCAGCATTTT. The rearrangement joins TRBV6-5 to TRBJ1-5, with D perhaps matching TRBD1 (5 bases). Germline loops: CDR1 MNHEY, CDR2 SVGAGI. Trimming left V 5 bases short and J 6 bases short, with 17 bases between. The CDR3 contains 15 residues.

V is TRBV6-6 and J is TRBJ2-3; D not certain. CDR3 length equals 13 residues. V lost 0 bases and J 6 bases, leaving 7 bases between the germline ends. Germline V CDR1 and CDR2: MNHNY, SVGAGI (reference sequence). DNA of the CDR3: TGTGCCAGCAGTTACTCGATTATTGATACGCAGTATTTT. Protein product: CASSYSIIDTQYF.

V gene TRBV27 combines with J gene TRBJ2-1; 8 bases align to TRBD2. Germline V gene lookup returns CDR1 MNHEY and CDR2 SMNVEV (reference sequence). The CDR3 contains 18 residues. Trimming cost V 3 bases and J 5 bases; bases outside gene matches: 15. The CDR3 nucleotides read TGTGCCAGCAGTTTCCACCCCGGGAGGGGGGGCCGGGACAATGAGCAGTTCTTC. Translating gives CASSFHPGRGGRDNEQFF.

The V call is TRBV27, the J call TRBJ2-7; D is possibly TRBD1 (7 bases). CDR1 and CDR2 (germline): MNHEY, SMNVEV (reference sequence). The CDR3 spans 16 residues. The V and J ends lost 4 bases and 7 bases respectively, with 23 bases between them. The CDR3 DNA reads TGTGCCAGCAGTTATGGGGGGCAGGGGGTACCGGAGGAGCAGTACTTC. The encoded protein is CASSYGGQGVPEEQYF.

The rearrangement joins TRBV6-6 to TRBJ2-2, with 7 bases that match TRBD1. Germline V gene sequence: CDR1 MNHNY, CDR2 SVGAGI (reference sequence). The CDR3 runs to 16 residues. Unmatched junction bases numbered 11, after V lost 6 bases and J lost 4 bases. In DNA form, the CDR3 reads TGTGCCAGCAGAACCTCTAACGAGGGGGCCACCGGGGAGCTGTTTTTT. Protein product: CASRTSNEGATGELFF.

This chain connects TRBV25-1 to TRBJ2-5; D is unresolved. The ends were cut back, 6 bases at V and 7 bases at J, with 18 bases in the middle. CDR1 is MGHDK, CDR2 SYGVNS, per germline. The CDR3 is made up of 14 amino acids. The DNA of the CDR3 is TGTGCCAGCAGCACCGCCACGGAGAGAGGGACCCAGTACTTC. It yields the protein CASSTATERGTQYF.

This chain joins TRBV7-9 and TRBJ2-3; possibly TRBD1 or TRBD2 for D (5 bases each). The CDR3 is 16 amino acids. Germline values: CDR1 SEHNR, CDR2 FQNEAQ (reference sequence). V was trimmed by 9 bases and J by 0 bases, leaving 19 bases between them. The CDR3 DNA is TGTGCCAGAAGCCTCCGCCTAAGGGACAGCACAGATACGCAGTATTTT. Residues: CARSLRLRDSTDTQYF.

V and J are TRBV10-3 and TRBJ1-4; the D gene is possibly TRBD1 (5 bases). Trimming left V 0 bases short and J 0 bases short, with 11 bases between. Germline values: CDR1 ENHRY, CDR2 SYGVKD. CDR3 length: 17 amino acids. In DNA form, the CDR3 reads TGTGCCATCAGTGAGTCTCTTGGACAAGCAACTAATGAAAAACTGTTTTTT. Its protein product is CAISESLGQATNEKLFF.

This clone has only a few counts. V is TRBV4-1 and J is TRBJ2-3, with D perhaps TRBD2 (7 bases). The CDR3 length is 17 residues. CDR1 and CDR2 (germline): MGHRA, YSYEKL. Trimming removed 1 base at V and 0 bases at J, with 14 bases between. DNA for the CDR3: TGCGCCAGCAGCCAAGTGGGGGGGGCCGTCAGCACAGATACGCAGTATTTT. It is translated as CASSQVGGAVSTDTQYF.

The sample holds one count of this clone. The chain couples TRBV5-8 to TRBJ2-7, with D tentatively TRBD1 (6 bases). This CDR3 is built from 14 residues. Looked up from germline, CDR1 is SGHTS and CDR2 is YDEGEE. Trimming cost V 2 bases and J 1 base, with 10 bases left between them. Here the CDR3 DNA reads TGTGCCAGCAGCTTATTTGACAGGTCCTACGAGCAGTACTTC. Its protein is CASSLFDRSYEQYF.

The rearrangement joins TRBV7-6 to TRBJ2-3, with TRBD2 identical over 8 bases. CDR3 length equals 18 residues. The V segment lost 4 bases and the J segment 1 base; nucleotides outside the gene matches: 13. Per the germline V gene, CDR1 is SGHVS and CDR2 is FNYEAQ. The CDR3 here is CASSSTLKRERGTDTQYF. The CDR3 nucleotides are TGTGCCAGCAGCTCCACCCTGAAGCGGGAGAGGGGCACAGATACGCAGTATTTT.

The rearrangement links TRBV4-1 to TRBJ1-3; D ambiguous. CDR1 is MGHRA and CDR2 is YSYEKL in the germline V gene. CDR3 length: 13 amino acids. Trimming cost V 0 bases and J 7 bases, with 7 bases left between them. The CDR3: CASSQDRRNTIYF. The CDR3 DNA reads as TGCGCCAGCAGCCAAGACCGACGGAACACCATATATTTT.

The gene calls are TRBV9 and TRBJ2-7; 7 nucleotides match TRBD2. CDR3 length equals 16 residues. The ends lost 3 bases at V and 5 bases at J; junction bases unmatched: 14. Germline-derived CDR1 and CDR2 are SGDLS and YYNGEE. The DNA of the CDR3 is TGTGCCAGCAGCGCGGGGGGTGGACTAGGTTCCCACGAGCAGTACTTC. Protein sequence: CASSAGGGLGSHEQYF.

The rearrangement links TRBV5-4 to TRBJ2-7, with D possibly called TRBD1 or TRBD2 (6 bases each). Germline V lookup: CDR1 SGHNT, CDR2 YYREEE (reference sequence). V was shortened by 3 bases and J by 9 bases, with 10 bases between the two germline ends. CDR3 length: 11 residues. CDR3 coding DNA: TGTGCCAGCAGCTCGGGGGCCGGGCAGTACTTC. The encoded protein is CASSSGAGQYF. The whole variable domain, filled in from reference TRBV5-4 and TRBJ2-7, reads ETGVTQSPTHLIKTRGQQVTLRCSSQSGHNTVSWYQQALGQGPQFIFQYYREEENGRGNFPPRFSGLQFPNYSSELNVNALELDDSALYLCASSSGAGQYFGPGTRLTVT.

This chain connects TRBV7-9 to TRBJ2-2, with 10 bases lining up with TRBD1. With V trimmed by 5 bases and J by 3 bases, 9 bases remained unmatched. Germline V gene lookup returns CDR1 SEHNR and CDR2 FQNEAQ (reference sequence). There are 17 residues in the CDR3. CDR3 loop: CASSGSWGTGDTGELFF. The CDR3, as DNA: TGTGCCAGCAGCGGTAGTTGGGGGACAGGGGACACCGGGGAGCTGTTTTTT.

This chain connects TRBV4-1 to TRBJ2-7, with 7 bases that match TRBD1. CDR1 is MGHRA and CDR2 is YSYEKL in the germline V gene. CDR3 length equals 15 residues. V shed 6 bases and J 0 bases; nucleotides not matched to a gene: 8. This chain's CDR3 is CASSPGQAISYEQYF. In DNA, the CDR3 is TGCGCCAGCAGTCCCGGACAGGCAATCTCCTACGAGCAGTACTTC.

This chain links TRBV7-9 with TRBJ1-1; D gene uncertain. Deletions cut 5 bases from V and 4 bases from J, with 17 bases between. The CDR3 runs 15 residues. Germline CDR1 is SEHNR and CDR2 is FQNEAQ (reference sequence). CDR3 sequence (DNA): TGTGCCAGCAGCGGAACCTCAGCGAGGAGCACTGAAGCTTTCTTT. Its translation is CASSGTSARSTEAFF.

The chain employs TRBV6-6 and TRBJ1-1; TRBD1 might be the D (5 bases). V was clipped by 0 bases and J by 12 bases, with 20 bases between them. Germline V gene lookup returns CDR1 MNHNY and CDR2 SVGAGI (reference sequence). The CDR3 sequence is 15 residues long. In nucleotides, the CDR3 is TGTGCCAGCAGTTACTCCGCCTTCAGGGCCCTTGATTCTTTCTTT. Translation gives CASSYSAFRALDSFF.

The chain combines TRBV5-1 with TRBJ2-1; D is possibly TRBD1 (5 bases). The CDR3 contains 13 residues. CDR1 SGHRS and CDR2 YFSETQ come from the germline V gene. V gave up 4 bases and J gave up 5 bases, with 10 bases separating them. The CDR3 coding sequence is TGCGCCAGCAGCATCGACAGAGACAATGAGCAGTTCTTC. This encodes CASSIDRDNEQFF.

This chain links TRBV13 with TRBJ2-5, with D uncertain. The germline V and J ends were trimmed by 8 bases and 1 base, with 5 bases remaining between them. CDR1 is PRHDT and CDR2 is FYEKMQ in the germline V gene (reference sequence). The CDR3 sequence is 11 residues long. In DNA form, the CDR3 reads TGTGCCAGCCACCTCCAAGAGACCCAGTACTTC. It is translated as CASHLQETQYF. Based on the CDR3 plus reference TRBV13 and TRBJ2-5, the full variable domain is AAGVIQSPRHLIKEKRETATLKCYPIPRHDTVYWYQQGPGQDPQFLISFYEKMQSDKGSIPDRFSAQQFSDYHSELNMSSLELGDSALYFCASHLQETQYFGPGTRLLVL.

The chain is built from TRBV27 and TRBJ2-7; D perhaps matches TRBD1 (5 bases). Trimming took 11 bases from V and 7 from J, leaving 12 bases between them. The length of the CDR3 is 10 residues. CDR1 is MNHEY and CDR2 is SMNVEV in the germline V gene (reference sequence). The CDR3 protein is CAAGRTEQYF. In DNA form, the CDR3 reads TGTGCCGCCGGAAGGACAGAGCAGTACTTC.

The chain is built from TRBV6-6 and TRBJ2-7; no clear D. Between the trimmed V and J ends, which lost 7 bases and 2 bases, there was a span of 12 bases. Per the germline V gene, CDR1 is MNHNY and CDR2 is SVGAGI (reference sequence). The CDR3 is 13 residues long. The chain's CDR3 is CASKDPITYEQYF. The CDR3, as DNA: TGTGCCAGCAAGGACCCCATTACCTACGAGCAGTACTTC.

This chain uses TRBV28 with TRBJ1-1; D is undetermined. This CDR3 has 15 amino acids. V was shortened by 1 base and J by 0 bases, with 9 bases between the two germline ends. Germline lookup yields CDR1 MDHEN and CDR2 SYDVKM. This CDR3 is CASSLSFRMNTEAFF. The CDR3 region has the DNA TGTGCCAGCAGTTTATCATTTCGCATGAACACTGAAGCTTTCTTT.

The CDR3 protein is CASSLVEQTTMQYF. As DNA, the CDR3 is TGTGCCAGCAGCTTGGTTGAACAGACCACGATGCAGTACTTC. The V call is TRBV5-4, the J call TRBJ2-7; D remains unclear. This CDR3 region has 14 residues. The germline V gene encodes CDR1 SGHNT and CDR2 YYREEE (reference sequence). Trimming shortened V by 0 bases and J by 9 bases, and 16 bases separated the two germline ends.

The genes are TRBV9 and TRBJ2-2; D is unresolved. The ends were cut back, 5 bases at V and 2 bases at J, with 7 bases in the middle. Germline CDR1 SGDLS, CDR2 YYNGEE. The CDR3 consists of 13 residues. The CDR3 sequence is CASRAQNTGELFF. The CDR3 region has the DNA TGTGCCAGCAGGGCCCAAAACACCGGGGAGCTGTTTTTT.

This chain uses TRBV9 with TRBJ2-7; D is ambiguous. The germline gives CDR1 SGDLS, CDR2 YYNGEE. With 1 base removed from V and 2 bases from J, the gap between germline ends came to 4 bases. This CDR3 spans 12 amino acids. CDR3 loop: CASSVKTYEQYF. The CDR3 coding sequence is TGTGCCAGCAGCGTAAAGACCTACGAGCAGTACTTC.

The chain couples TRBV19 to TRBJ2-1; 8 nucleotides line up with TRBD2. Germline loops: CDR1 LNHDA, CDR2 SQIVND (reference sequence). After removal of 2 bases from V and 13 bases from J, the junction contained 7 bases not matched to a gene. This CDR3 spans 13 amino acids. The CDR3 reads CASSISSGSDQFF. In nucleotides, the CDR3 is TGTGCCAGTAGTATATCCAGCGGGAGTGATCAGTTCTTC. Looking up the rest from reference TRBV19 and TRBJ2-1 gives the full variable domain: DGGITQSPKYLFRKEGQNVTLSCEQNLNHDAMYWYRQDPGQGLRLIYYSQIVNDFQKGDIAEGYSVSREKKESFPLTVTSAQKNPTAFYLCASSISSGSDQFFGPGTRLTVL.

A word on this clone: This same CDR3 is encoded by further DNA sequences in the sample. V is TRBV4-1 and J is TRBJ2-7, with D perhaps TRBD2 (5 bases). The CDR3 consists of 14 residues. Germline lookup yields CDR1 MGHRA and CDR2 YSYEKL. V shed 3 bases and J shed 1 base, with 10 bases lying between them. CDR3: CASSQTSGSYEQYF. CDR3 in DNA: TGCGCCAGCAGCCAGACAAGCGGATCCTACGAGCAGTACTTC.

The rearrangement links TRBV7-6 to TRBJ2-5; 8 positions agree with TRBD2. Germline V gene lookup returns CDR1 SGHVS and CDR2 FNYEAQ. The trim removed 5 bases at V and 2 bases at J, leaving 10 bases unmatched. CDR3 size: 16 residues. The CDR3 region is CASSSRAGERQETQYF. The DNA for the CDR3 is TGTGCCAGCAGCAGTAGAGCGGGAGAGAGGCAAGAGACCCAGTACTTC.

V gene TRBV15 combines with J gene TRBJ2-1; 14 nucleotides align to TRBD2. J was trimmed by 7 bases and V by 0 bases; bases with no gene match: 2. The CDR3 is made up of 16 amino acids. The germline V gene encodes CDR1 LNHNV and CDR2 YYDKDF (reference sequence). CDR3 in amino acids: CATSRDWTSGRNEQFF. The CDR3 DNA reads as TGTGCCACCAGCAGAGATTGGACTAGCGGGAGGAATGAGCAGTTCTTC. The full variable domain, in which reference TRBV15 and TRBJ2-1 provide the parts outside the CDR3, is DAMVIQNPRYQVTQFGKPVTLSCSQTLNHNVMYWYQQKSSQAPKLLFHYYDKDFNNEADTPDNFQSRRPNTSFCFLDIRSPGLGDTAMYLCATSRDWTSGRNEQFFGPGTRLTVL.